Presented here are 21 T cell receptor beta chains from one specimen sequenced in a study of cytomegalovirus exposure and HLA in healthy donors. PCR amplification relied on 60 Vbeta primers (plus 13 Jbeta primers). Measured with immunoSEQ multiplex PCR; TCRdb has only the in-frame clones, and not every one. The data hold 140,000 or so clones, with 75% to 85% observed a single time. The specimen sequenced was PBMCs. These receptors were obtained from a man aged 40-50 years in good health and CMV-seronegative.

With respect to this clone: It is unclear where the CDR3 begins or ends on the DNA, so no DNA is shown, and the CDR3 is as TCRdb lists it. The chain joins TRBV28 to TRBJ1-2. Ends included, the CDR3 has 12 residues. Germline V gene data show CDR1 as MDHEN and CDR2 as SYDVKM. CDR3 residues: CASSFGVGKGTF.

This chain connects TRBV11-3 to TRBJ2-2, with D possibly matching TRBD2 (7 bases). The germline gives CDR1 SGHNT, CDR2 YENEEA. The V gene lost 1 base and the J gene lost 2 bases, with 11 bases spanning the gap. This CDR3 contains 16 residues. CDR3 sequence: CASSLGGGANTGELFF. The CDR3 nucleotides read TGTGCCAGCAGCTTAGGGGGGGGCGCCAACACCGGGGAGCTGTTTTTT. The full variable domain, its missing parts supplied by reference TRBV11-3 and TRBJ2-2, is EAGVVQSPRYKIIEKKQPVAFWCNPISGHNTLYWYLQNLGQGPELLIRYENEEAVDDSQLPKDRFSAERLKGVDSTLKIQPAELGDSAVYLCASSLGGGANTGELFFGEGSRLTVL.

This sequence joins TRBV28 and TRBJ1-3, with D perhaps TRBD1 (5 bases). Trimming cost V 11 bases and J 2 bases, with 16 bases left between them. CDR3 size: 14 residues. CDR1 is MDHEN, CDR2 SYDVKM, per germline. CDR3 protein: CAHADGGAGNTIYF. DNA of the CDR3: TGTGCCCATGCCGACGGGGGGGCTGGAAACACCATATATTTT.

V gene TRBV7-9 combines with J gene TRBJ2-3; D ambiguous. V dropped 1 base and J dropped 2 bases, with 7 bases sitting between them. Germline V CDR1 and CDR2: SEHNR, FQNEAQ (reference sequence). There are 14 residues in the CDR3. The CDR3: CASSLDSFTDTQYF. CDR3 nucleotides: TGTGCCAGCAGCTTAGACTCTTTCACAGATACGCAGTATTTT.

The chain joins TRBV4-3 to TRBJ2-1; TRBD2 agrees at 7 bases. The junction had 9 bases not matched to a gene; V was cut back by 5 bases and J by 5 bases. There are 15 residues in the CDR3. Per the germline V gene, CDR1 is LGHNA and CDR2 is YSLEER. CDR3 amino acids: CASSSAGELNNEQFF. In DNA, the CDR3 is TGCGCCAGCAGCTCGGCGGGGGAGTTAAACAATGAGCAGTTCTTC.

The table lists this clone with a few counts. The chain is built from TRBV4-1 and TRBJ1-4; 7 bases agree with TRBD1. This CDR3 is built from 17 residues. Trimming took 2 bases from V and 4 from J; bases not matched to a gene: 10. Germline loops: CDR1 MGHRA, CDR2 YSYEKL. The CDR3 DNA reads as TGCGCCAGCAGCCAACTATTTACCCGGGACAGTAATGAAAAACTGTTTTTT. It specifies CASSQLFTRDSNEKLFF.

The rearrangement joins TRBV4-1 to TRBJ2-5; 8 bases are a match to TRBD2. The CDR3 has 13 amino acids. Per germline, CDR1 MGHRA and CDR2 YSYEKL. The DNA of the CDR3 is TGCGCGGGGCCAGCGGGGGCACAAGAGACCCAGTACTTC. Translation: CAGPAGAQETQYF.

This clone was seen a single time. V and J are TRBV28 and TRBJ2-7; 7 nucleotides agree with TRBD2. The V gene's germline CDR1 is MDHEN and CDR2 SYDVKM. J lost 2 bases, V lost 7 bases, and 5 bases had no gene match. This CDR3 comprises 13 residues. The CDR3 is CASITGGAYEQYF. For the CDR3, the DNA is TGTGCCAGCATTACGGGGGGTGCCTACGAGCAGTACTTC.

The J gene is TRBJ2-1, the V gene TRBV4-3, with 9 bases lining up with TRBD1. The J segment lost 4 bases and the V segment lost 1 base, leaving 5 bases of the junction unmatched. The CDR3 contains 16 residues. Germline V gene lookup returns CDR1 LGHNA and CDR2 YSLEER. CDR3 protein: CASSQGTGTGYNEQFF. DNA of the CDR3: TGCGCCAGCAGCCAAGGAACCGGGACAGGGTACAATGAGCAGTTCTTC.

There are a few counts of this clone. This chain joins TRBV10-1 and TRBJ1-1, with D possibly being TRBD1 (5 bases). Trimming pared 2 bases from V and 5 bases from J, leaving 12 bases between. Germline V gene sequence: CDR1 WNHNN, CDR2 SYGVQD (reference sequence). The CDR3 extends over 14 amino acids. DNA of the CDR3: TGCGCCAGCAGTGAGGGCCGGGGGTGGACTGAAGCTTTCTTT. It is translated as CASSEGRGWTEAFF.

This clone showed up just a few times. V and J are TRBV2 and TRBJ1-5; D call uncertain. Germline V gene data show CDR1 as SNHLY and CDR2 as FYNNEI. This CDR3 is 13 amino acids long. Trimming stripped 4 bases from V and 3 bases from J, with 7 bases between. The CDR3 sequence is CASSGGDNQPQHF. CDR3 nucleotide sequence: TGTGCCAGCAGTGGCGGAGACAATCAGCCCCAGCATTTT.

The V and J genes are TRBV27 and TRBJ2-5; perhaps TRBD1 as D (5 bases). V was cut by 3 bases and J by 1 base, with 12 bases left in between. Germline V gives CDR1 MNHEY, CDR2 SMNVEV (reference sequence). The length of the CDR3 is 15 residues. The CDR3 loop reads CASSFSFQGQETQYF. The CDR3 bases are TGTGCCAGCAGTTTCAGCTTCCAGGGCCAAGAGACCCAGTACTTC.

This clone appeared a few times. The CDR3 DNA sequence: TGTGCCAGCAGCGGACAAACTGGGCCCTACGAGCAGTACTTC. As protein: CASSGQTGPYEQYF. The chain employs TRBV7-2 and TRBJ2-7; tentatively, D is TRBD1 (5 bases). V gave up 5 bases and J gave up 2 bases, with 13 bases separating them. Germline V lookup: CDR1 SGHTA, CDR2 FQGNSA. CDR3 length: 14 amino acids.

The chain has TRBV28 and TRBJ2-3, with D possibly matching TRBD2 (7 bases). From germline, CDR1 is MDHEN and CDR2 SYDVKM. The germline V and J ends were trimmed by 2 bases and 6 bases, with 12 bases remaining between them. The CDR3 sequence is 14 residues long. The CDR3, as DNA: TGTGCCAGCAGTTTAGTGGGGGGGCCGGATACGCAGTATTTT. The encoded protein is CASSLVGGPDTQYF.

J is TRBJ1-6 and V is TRBV5-5; no reliable D call. The CDR3 is 17 amino acids. V was cut by 2 bases and J by 0 bases, with 12 bases left in between. Germline CDR1 SGHKS, CDR2 YYEKEE (reference sequence). The CDR3, as DNA: TGTGCCAGCAGCTTAGCGAGCGGAAGCTCCTATAATTCACCCCTCCACTTT. Translated: CASSLASGSSYNSPLHF. Using reference TRBV5-5 and TRBJ1-6 for the parts outside the CDR3, the full variable domain is DAGVTQSPTHLIKTRGQQVTLRCSPISGHKSVSWYQQVLGQGPQFIFQYYEKEERGRGNFPDRFSARQFPNYSSELNVNALLLGDSALYLCASSLASGSSYNSPLHFGNGTRLTVT.

The V gene is TRBV9, the J gene TRBJ1-1; the match to TRBD1 covers 11 bases. J lost 0 bases, V lost 4 bases, and 5 bases had no gene match. The CDR3 sequence is 16 residues long. The germline V gene encodes CDR1 SGDLS and CDR2 YYNGEE. CDR3 bases: TGTGCCAGCAGCAAGGGGACAGGGGGTCTGAACACTGAAGCTTTCTTT. Amino acids: CASSKGTGGLNTEAFF.

The gene calls are TRBV6-5 and TRBJ2-3, with 8 bases fitting TRBD2. This CDR3 spans 15 amino acids. Germline CDR1 is MNHEY and CDR2 is SVGAGI. Trimming took 6 bases from V and 2 from J; bases not matched to a gene: 7. DNA for the CDR3: TGTGCCAGCAGATTAGCGGGGTCCCCCACAGATACGCAGTATTTT. Its protein is CASRLAGSPTDTQYF.

This rearrangement joins TRBV5-1 to TRBJ2-5, with TRBD2 identical over 7 bases. CDR3 length: 14 residues. The V gene's germline CDR1 is SGHRS and CDR2 YFSETQ. The ends lost 1 base at V and 2 bases at J; junction bases unmatched: 2. The CDR3 spells CASSLYSGQETQYF. CDR3 in DNA: TGCGCCAGCAGCTTGTATAGCGGGCAAGAGACCCAGTACTTC.

This clone has just one count. This chain uses TRBV9 with TRBJ2-5; D unclear. CDR3 length equals 13 residues. The germline V gene encodes CDR1 SGDLS and CDR2 YYNGEE. The V and J ends lost 5 bases and 4 bases respectively, with 12 bases between them. For the CDR3, the DNA is TGTGCCAGCAGTAGTACGGGTACAGAGACCCAGTACTTC. Translated, it gives CASSSTGTETQYF.

This chain uses TRBV18 with TRBJ1-4, with 7 nucleotides matching TRBD1. CDR3 length: 17 residues. J lost 0 bases, V lost 3 bases, and 7 bases had no gene match. CDR1 and CDR2 (germline): KGHSH, LQKENI. This chain's CDR3 is CASSPVTGKATNEKLFF. The DNA of the CDR3 is TGTGCCAGCTCACCGGTGACAGGGAAGGCAACTAATGAAAAACTGTTTTTT.

Turning to this clone: The junction differs from germline at one of its ends, possibly a read error. This chain uses TRBV6-1 with TRBJ1-3, with 8 bases lining up with TRBD1. Looked up from germline, CDR1 is MNHNS and CDR2 is SASEGT. This CDR3 has 12 amino acids. The CDR3 spells CASSEADRERWF. Here the CDR3 DNA reads TGTGCCAGCAGTGAAGCGGACAGGGAAAGATGGTTT.